Described below is a single T cell receptor (beta chain) sequence and its context. This clone's antigen is unknown. No base quality values were provided; no much bigger clone lies one nucleotide off. TCRbeta CDR3 regions were amplified from genomic DNA using the immunoSEQ Assay, a bias-controlled multiplex PCR. Processing in the source paper ran as follows. Within the assay, amplification of reference gene primers was used to estimate how many nucleated cells each sample contained. To quantify the absolute abundance of each unique TCRbeta CDR3 rearrangement, sequence reads were collapsed and filtered. For each sample, productive Simpson clonality was calculated as the square root of Simpson's diversity index across productive rearrangements. TCRdb took this table from immuneACCESS and kept in-frame rearrangements with V and J called. Such tables lack part of the clones; where checked against another copy, unresolved V genes explain under half of the gap, and the rest is unexplained. For V, J and clone size, that table is used; D and trimming come from the DNA. In this sample the table shows 150,000 to 200,000 clones, approximately 80% of which occur a single time. Around 5.1% of the sample is in the top ten clones.

This specimen comes from a study of blood T cell repertoires in COVID-19 (dated by TCRdb to the early 2020s). Background on the whole study: Collaborator samples came from the United States, Italy and Spain and covered acute and convalescent phases of COVID-19. The prospective study material was composed of cDNA or gDNA derived from T cells, B-cell-depleted T cells, or PBMCs. Deeply sampled blood TCRbeta repertoires from subjects exposed to, actively infected with, or recovered from COVID-19 were included in the dataset. The repertoires were released in a freely available public database meant as a resource for research on the immune response to SARS-CoV-2. Samples came from the ongoing ImmuneRACE study (first 160 participants) plus 1,254 subjects from 6 global collaborators. The sample metadata nearly always contained a de-identified subject ID, COVID-19 status, age in years and sex. Where available, HLA class I and class II types were obtained from metadata supplied by the sample provider rather than from assay-based typing.

Relative to germline, V is 5 bases shorter and J is 6 bases shorter, with 5 bases between their ends. The CDR3 covers 12 residues, taking in both the cysteine and the phenylalanine. The retained sequence is limited to the CDR3, 36 bases, with the frame set at the first base. CDR1 KGHSH and CDR2 LQKENI are derived from the germline V gene. Participants in the prospective study were enrolled through a virtual design, were aged roughly 18 to 100 years, and lived in 24 United States geographic areas. In the prospective study, participants were assigned to cohorts based on the clinical history participants reported in a screening survey and a study questionnaire. Exposed participants had been in contact, within 2 weeks of entering the study, with a person who had a PCR-confirmed or clinician-diagnosed case of COVID-19. In the prospective study, whole blood, serum and a nasopharyngeal or oropharyngeal swab were collected from each participant by mobile phlebotomists. Prospective study participants could optionally give additional blood draws and questionnaires over a roughly two-month period. Blood samples from the prospective study were shipped frozen or at room temperature prior to DNA extraction.

What the study reported, not specific to this receptor: The amount of clinical and demographic metadata varied by source and participant and was provided uncurated.

The sequenced material came from PBMCs or T cells enriched from blood (not recorded which). The chain uses TRBV18 and TRBJ1-6; no confident D gene assignment can be made. The TCR sequence derives from a man aged 65 to 85 who had been exposed to COVID-19. The CDR3 has the sequence CASSSFNSPLHF. The DNA sequence follows: TGTGCCAGCTCATCTTTTAATTCACCCCTCCACTTT.